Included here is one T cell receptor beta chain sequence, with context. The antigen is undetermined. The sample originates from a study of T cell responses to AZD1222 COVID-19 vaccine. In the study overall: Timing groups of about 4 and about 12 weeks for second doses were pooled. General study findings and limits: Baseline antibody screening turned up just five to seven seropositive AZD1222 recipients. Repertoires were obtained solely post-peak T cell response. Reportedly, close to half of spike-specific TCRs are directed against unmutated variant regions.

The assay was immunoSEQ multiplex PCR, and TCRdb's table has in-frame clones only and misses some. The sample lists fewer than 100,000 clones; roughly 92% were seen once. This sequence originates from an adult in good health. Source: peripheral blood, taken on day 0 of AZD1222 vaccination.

Here the CDR3 DNA reads TGCGCCAGCAGCCATTCGCAGGGCGATCAGCCCCAGCATTTT. Amino acid sequence: CASSHSQGDQPQHF. V gene TRBV4-1 combines with J gene TRBJ1-5; D possibly corresponds to TRBD1 (5 bases). The CDR3 sequence is 14 residues long. CDR1 and CDR2 from the germline V gene are MGHRA and YSYEKL. The V end was cut by 3 bases, the J end by 5 bases, with 11 bases between.